This TCR beta chain stems from a study of T cell responses to AZD1222 COVID-19 vaccine. Turning to the study itself: Timing groups of about 4 and about 12 weeks for second doses were pooled.

Only a few counts were recorded for this clone. Its matching antigen is unknown. Study conclusions and caveats: Clonal diversity may have been underestimated in mostly white British donors. The breadth and depth of Spike-specific TCRs increased once two AZD1222 doses had been given.

Only in-frame clones appear in the TCRdb table, and some are missing; sequencing was by immunoSEQ multiplex PCR. The data hold 100,000 or so clones, with 88% observed a single time. CDR3 length: 14 amino acids. The V gene's germline CDR1 is SGHAT and CDR2 FQDESV (reference sequence). V was shortened by 3 bases and J by 4 bases, with 12 bases between the two germline ends. This clonotype originated in an adult in good health. The chain employs TRBV11-1 and TRBJ1-1; D is ambiguous. The sequencing used peripheral blood, collected on day 0 of AZD1222 vaccination. CDR3 region: CASSFFPGGTEAFF. DNA of the CDR3: TGTGCCAGCAGCTTCTTCCCGGGTGGCACTGAAGCTTTCTTT.